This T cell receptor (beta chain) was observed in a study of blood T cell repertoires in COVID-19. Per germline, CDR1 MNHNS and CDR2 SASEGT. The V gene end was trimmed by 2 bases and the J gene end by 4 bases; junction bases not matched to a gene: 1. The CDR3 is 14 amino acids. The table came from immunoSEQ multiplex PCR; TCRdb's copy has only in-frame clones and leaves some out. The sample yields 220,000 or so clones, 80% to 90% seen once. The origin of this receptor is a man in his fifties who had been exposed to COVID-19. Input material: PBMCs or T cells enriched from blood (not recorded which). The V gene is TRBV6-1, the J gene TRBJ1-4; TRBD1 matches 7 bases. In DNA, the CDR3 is TGTGCCAGCAGTGAACAGGGGGGTAATGAAAAACTGTTTTTT. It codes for CASSEQGGNEKLFF.